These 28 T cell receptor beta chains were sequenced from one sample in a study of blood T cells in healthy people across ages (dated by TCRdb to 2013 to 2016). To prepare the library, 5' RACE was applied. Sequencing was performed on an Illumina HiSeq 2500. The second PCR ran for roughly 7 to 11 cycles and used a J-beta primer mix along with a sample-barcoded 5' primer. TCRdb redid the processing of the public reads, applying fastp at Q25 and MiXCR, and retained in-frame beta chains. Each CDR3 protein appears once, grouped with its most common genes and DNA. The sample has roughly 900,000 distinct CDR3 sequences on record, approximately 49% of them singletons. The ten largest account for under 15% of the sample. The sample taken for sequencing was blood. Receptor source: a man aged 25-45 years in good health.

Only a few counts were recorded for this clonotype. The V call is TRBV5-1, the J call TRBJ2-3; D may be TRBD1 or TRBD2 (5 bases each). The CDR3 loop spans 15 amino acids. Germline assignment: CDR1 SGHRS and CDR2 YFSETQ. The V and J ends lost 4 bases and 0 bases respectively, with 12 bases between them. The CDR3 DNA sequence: TGCGCCAGCAGCCCGGGACGGCCTAGCACAGATACGCAGTATTTT. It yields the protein CASSPGRPSTDTQYF. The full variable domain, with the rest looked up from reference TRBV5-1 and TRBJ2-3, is KAGVTQTPRYLIKTRGQQVTLSCSPISGHRSVSWYQQTPGQGLQFLFEYFSETQRNKGNFPGRFSGRQFSNSRSEMNVSTLELGDSALYLCASSPGRPSTDTQYFGPGTRLTVL.

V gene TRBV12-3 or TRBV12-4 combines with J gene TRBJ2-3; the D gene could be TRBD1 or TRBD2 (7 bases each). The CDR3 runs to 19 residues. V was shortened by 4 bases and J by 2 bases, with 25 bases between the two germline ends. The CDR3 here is CASSSTWGGGPGVTDTQYF. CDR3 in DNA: TGTGCCAGCAGTTCCACCTGGGGAGGGGGCCCGGGGGTCACAGATACGCAGTATTTT.

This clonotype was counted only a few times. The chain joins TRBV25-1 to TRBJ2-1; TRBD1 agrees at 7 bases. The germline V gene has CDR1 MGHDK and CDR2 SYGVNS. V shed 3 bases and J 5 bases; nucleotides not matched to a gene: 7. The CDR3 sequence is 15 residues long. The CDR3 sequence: CASSETGLVDNEQFF. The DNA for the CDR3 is TGTGCCAGCAGTGAGACAGGGCTGGTGGACAATGAGCAGTTCTTC.

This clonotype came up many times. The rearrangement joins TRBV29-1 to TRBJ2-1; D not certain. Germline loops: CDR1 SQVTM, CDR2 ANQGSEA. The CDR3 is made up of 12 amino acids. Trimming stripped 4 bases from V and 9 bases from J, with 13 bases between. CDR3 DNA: TGCAGCGTTGGGTTTGGGAAAAGTGAGCAGTTCTTC. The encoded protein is CSVGFGKSEQFF.

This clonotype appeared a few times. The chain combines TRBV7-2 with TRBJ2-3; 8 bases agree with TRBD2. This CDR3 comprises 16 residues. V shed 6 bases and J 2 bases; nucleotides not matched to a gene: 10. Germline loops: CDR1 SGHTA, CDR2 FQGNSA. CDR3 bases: TGTGCCAGCAGTTACAGCGGGGGCCCCCTCACAGATACGCAGTATTTT. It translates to CASSYSGGPLTDTQYF.

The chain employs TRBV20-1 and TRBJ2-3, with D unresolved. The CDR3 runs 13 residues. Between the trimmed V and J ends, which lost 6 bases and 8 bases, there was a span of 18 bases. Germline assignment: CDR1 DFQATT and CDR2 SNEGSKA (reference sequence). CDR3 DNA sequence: TGCAGTGCCACGCAGCGTGGGAAGGGTACGCAGTATTTT. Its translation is CSATQRGKGTQYF.

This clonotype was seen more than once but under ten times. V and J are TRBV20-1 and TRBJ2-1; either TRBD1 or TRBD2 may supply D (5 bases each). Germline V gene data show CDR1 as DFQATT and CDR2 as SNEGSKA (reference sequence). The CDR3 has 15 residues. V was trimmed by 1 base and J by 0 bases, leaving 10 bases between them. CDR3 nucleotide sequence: TGCAGTGCTAGAGGCCAGGGACGCTCCTACAATGAGCAGTTCTTC. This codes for CSARGQGRSYNEQFF.

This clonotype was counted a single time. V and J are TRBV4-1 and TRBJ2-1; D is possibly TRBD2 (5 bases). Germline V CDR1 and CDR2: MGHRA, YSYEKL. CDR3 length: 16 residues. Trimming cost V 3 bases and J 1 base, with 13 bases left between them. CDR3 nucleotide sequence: TGCGCCAGCAGCCAGGGAGACTCGATTTCCTACAATGAGCAGTTCTTC. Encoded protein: CASSQGDSISYNEQFF.

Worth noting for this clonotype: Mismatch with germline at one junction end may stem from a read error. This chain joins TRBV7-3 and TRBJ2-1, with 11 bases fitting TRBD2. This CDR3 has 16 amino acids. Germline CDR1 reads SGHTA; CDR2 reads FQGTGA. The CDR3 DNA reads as TGTGCCAGCAGCTTACTAACTAGCGGGGGTAACAATGAGCGGTTCTTC. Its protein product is CASSLLTSGGNNERFF.

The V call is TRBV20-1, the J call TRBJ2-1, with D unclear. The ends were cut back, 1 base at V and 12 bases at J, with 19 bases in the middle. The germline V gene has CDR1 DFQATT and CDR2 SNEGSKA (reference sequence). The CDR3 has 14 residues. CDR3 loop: CSARAAFTWPPQFF. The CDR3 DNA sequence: TGCAGTGCTAGAGCTGCCTTCACTTGGCCCCCGCAGTTCTTC.

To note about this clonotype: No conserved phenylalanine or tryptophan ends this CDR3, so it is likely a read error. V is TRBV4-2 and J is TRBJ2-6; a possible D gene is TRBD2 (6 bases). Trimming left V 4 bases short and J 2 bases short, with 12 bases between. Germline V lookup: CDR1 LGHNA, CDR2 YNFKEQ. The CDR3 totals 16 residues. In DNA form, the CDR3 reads TGTGCCAGCAGCCTTCAGGGAGGTGCTGGGGCCAACGTCCTGACTTTA. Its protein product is CASSLQGGAGANVLTL.

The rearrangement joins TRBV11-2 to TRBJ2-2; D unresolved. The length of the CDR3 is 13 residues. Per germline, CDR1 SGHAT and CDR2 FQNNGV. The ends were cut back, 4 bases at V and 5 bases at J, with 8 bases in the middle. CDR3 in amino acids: CASSSQLTGELFF. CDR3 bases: TGTGCCAGCAGCTCACAATTAACCGGGGAGCTGTTTTTT.

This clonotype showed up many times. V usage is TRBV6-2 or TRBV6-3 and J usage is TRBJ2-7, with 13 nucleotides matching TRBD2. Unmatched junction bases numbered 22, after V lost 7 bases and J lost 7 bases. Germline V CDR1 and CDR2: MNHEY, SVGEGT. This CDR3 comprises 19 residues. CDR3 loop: CASTPNFGTSGDYGKEQYF. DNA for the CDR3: TGTGCCAGCACTCCTAACTTCGGGACTAGCGGGGACTACGGAAAGGAGCAGTACTTC.

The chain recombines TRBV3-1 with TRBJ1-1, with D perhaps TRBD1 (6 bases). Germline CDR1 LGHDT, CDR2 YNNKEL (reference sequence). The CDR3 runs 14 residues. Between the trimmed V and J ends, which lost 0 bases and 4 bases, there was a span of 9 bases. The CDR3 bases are TGTGCCAGCAGCCAAGAAGGGGGTAGCACTGAAGCTTTCTTT. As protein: CASSQEGGSTEAFF. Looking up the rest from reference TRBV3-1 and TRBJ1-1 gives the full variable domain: DTAVSQTPKYLVTQMGNDKSIKCEQNLGHDTMYWYKQDSKKFLKIMFSYNNKELIINETVPNRFSPKSPDKAHLNLHINSLELGDSAVYFCASSQEGGSTEAFFGQGTRLTVV.

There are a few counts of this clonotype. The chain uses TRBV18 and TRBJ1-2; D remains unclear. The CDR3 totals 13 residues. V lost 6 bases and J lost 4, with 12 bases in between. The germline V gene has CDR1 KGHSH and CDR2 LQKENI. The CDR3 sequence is CASSRGSSYGYTF. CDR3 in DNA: TGTGCCAGCTCGCGTGGCAGCTCCTATGGCTACACCTTC. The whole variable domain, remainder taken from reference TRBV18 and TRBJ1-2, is NAGVMQNPRHLVRRRGQEARLRCSPMKGHSHVYWYRQLPEEGLKFMVYLQKENIIDESGMPKERFSAEFPKEGPSILRIQQVVRGDSAAYFCASSRGSSYGYTFGSGTRLTVV.

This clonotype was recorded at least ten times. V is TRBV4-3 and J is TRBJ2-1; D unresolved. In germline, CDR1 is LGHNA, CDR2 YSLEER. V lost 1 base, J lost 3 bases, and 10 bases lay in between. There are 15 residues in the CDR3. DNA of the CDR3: TGCGCCAGCAGCCAAGTTAAGACCGTCTACAATGAGCAGTTCTTC. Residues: CASSQVKTVYNEQFF.

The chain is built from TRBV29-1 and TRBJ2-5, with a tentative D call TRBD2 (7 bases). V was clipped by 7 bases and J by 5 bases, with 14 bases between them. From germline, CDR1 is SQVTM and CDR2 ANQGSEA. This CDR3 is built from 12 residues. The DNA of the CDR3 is TGCAGCGCGGAGGGGGGGGCGGAGACCCAGTACTTC. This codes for CSAEGGAETQYF.

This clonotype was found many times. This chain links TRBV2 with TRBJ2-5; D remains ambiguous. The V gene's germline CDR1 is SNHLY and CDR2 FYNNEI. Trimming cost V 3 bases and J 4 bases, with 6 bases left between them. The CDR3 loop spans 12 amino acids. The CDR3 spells CASSENRETQYF. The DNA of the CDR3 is TGTGCCAGCAGTGAGAACAGAGAGACCCAGTACTTC.

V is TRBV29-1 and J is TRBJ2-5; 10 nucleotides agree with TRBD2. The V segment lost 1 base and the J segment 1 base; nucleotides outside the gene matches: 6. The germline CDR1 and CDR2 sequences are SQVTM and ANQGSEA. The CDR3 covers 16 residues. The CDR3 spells CSVEGASGGFQETQYF. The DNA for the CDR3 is TGCAGCGTTGAAGGGGCTAGCGGGGGTTTCCAAGAGACCCAGTACTTC. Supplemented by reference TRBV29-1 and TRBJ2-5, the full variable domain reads SAVISQKPSRDICQRGTSLTIQCQVDSQVTMMFWYRQQPGQSLTLIATANQGSEATYESGFVIDKFPISRPNLTFSTLTVSNMSPEDSSIYLCSVEGASGGFQETQYFGPGTRLLVL.

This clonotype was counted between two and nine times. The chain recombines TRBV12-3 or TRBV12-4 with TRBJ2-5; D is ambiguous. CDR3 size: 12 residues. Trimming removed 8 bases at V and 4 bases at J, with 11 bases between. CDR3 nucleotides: TGTGCCAGCGGATCCTTAGGAGAGACCCAGTACTTC. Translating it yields CASGSLGETQYF.

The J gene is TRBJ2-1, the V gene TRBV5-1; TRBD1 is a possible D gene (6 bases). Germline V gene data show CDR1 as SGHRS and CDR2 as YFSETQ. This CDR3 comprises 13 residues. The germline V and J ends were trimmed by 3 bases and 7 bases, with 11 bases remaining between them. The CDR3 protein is CASSSSTGNEQFF. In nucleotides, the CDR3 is TGCGCCAGCAGCTCCTCTACAGGGAATGAGCAGTTCTTC.

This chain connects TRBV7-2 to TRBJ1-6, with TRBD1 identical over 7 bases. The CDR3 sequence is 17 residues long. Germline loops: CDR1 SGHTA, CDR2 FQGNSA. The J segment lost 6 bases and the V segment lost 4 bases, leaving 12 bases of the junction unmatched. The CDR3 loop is CASSWTGQSRGNSPLHF. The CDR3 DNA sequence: TGTGCCAGCAGCTGGACAGGCCAGTCTCGTGGTAATTCACCCCTCCACTTT.

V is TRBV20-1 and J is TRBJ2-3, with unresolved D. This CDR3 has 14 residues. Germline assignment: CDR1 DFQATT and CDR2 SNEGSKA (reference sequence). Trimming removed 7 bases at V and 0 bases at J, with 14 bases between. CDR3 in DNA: TGCAGTGAAACCCCATGGGCGAGCACAGATACGCAGTATTTT. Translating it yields CSETPWASTDTQYF.

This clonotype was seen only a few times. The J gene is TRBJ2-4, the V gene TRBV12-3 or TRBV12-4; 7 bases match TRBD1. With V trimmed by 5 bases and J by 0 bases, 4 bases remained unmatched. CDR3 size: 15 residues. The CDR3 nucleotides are TGTGCCAGCAGTACGGGGACAGTAGCCAAAAACATTCAGTACTTC. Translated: CASSTGTVAKNIQYF.

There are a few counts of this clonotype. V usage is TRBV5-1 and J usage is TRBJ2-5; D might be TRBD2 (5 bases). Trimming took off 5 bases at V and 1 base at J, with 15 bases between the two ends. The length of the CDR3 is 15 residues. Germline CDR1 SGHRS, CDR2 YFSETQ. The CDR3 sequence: CASRAVSGGQETQYF. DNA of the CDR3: TGCGCCAGCAGAGCGGTATCAGGCGGCCAAGAGACCCAGTACTTC.

This CDR3 is CSAVLTATDEQYF. CDR3 nucleotides: TGCAGCGCTGTACTGACAGCGACCGACGAGCAGTACTTC. The gene calls are TRBV29-1 and TRBJ2-7, with D possibly matching TRBD1 (5 bases). The germline CDR1 and CDR2 sequences are SQVTM and ANQGSEA. The CDR3 covers 13 residues. V lost 7 bases to trimming and J lost 5 bases, with 18 bases between them.

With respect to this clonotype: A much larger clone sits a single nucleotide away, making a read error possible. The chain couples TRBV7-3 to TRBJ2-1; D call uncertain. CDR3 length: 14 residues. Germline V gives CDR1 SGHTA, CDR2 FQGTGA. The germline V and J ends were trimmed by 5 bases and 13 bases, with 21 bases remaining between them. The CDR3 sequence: CASSPSTFSETQFF. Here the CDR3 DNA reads TGTGCCAGCAGCCCGTCGACATTTTCAGAGACCCAGTTCTTC.

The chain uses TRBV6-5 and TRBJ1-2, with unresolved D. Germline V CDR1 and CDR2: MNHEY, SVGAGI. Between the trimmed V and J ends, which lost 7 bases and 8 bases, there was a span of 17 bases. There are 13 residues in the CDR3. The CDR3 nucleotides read TGTGCCAGCACCAGCGCCCAGGCTCGCGGCTACACCTTC. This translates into CASTSAQARGYTF.